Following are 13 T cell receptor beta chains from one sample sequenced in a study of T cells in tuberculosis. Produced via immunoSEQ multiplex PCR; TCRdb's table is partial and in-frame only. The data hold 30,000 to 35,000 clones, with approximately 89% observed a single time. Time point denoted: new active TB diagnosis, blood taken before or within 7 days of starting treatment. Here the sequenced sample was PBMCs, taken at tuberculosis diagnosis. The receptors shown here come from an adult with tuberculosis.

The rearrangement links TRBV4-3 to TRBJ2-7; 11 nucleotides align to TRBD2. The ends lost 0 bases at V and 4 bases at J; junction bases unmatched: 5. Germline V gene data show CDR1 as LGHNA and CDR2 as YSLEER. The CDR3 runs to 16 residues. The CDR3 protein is CASSQDLAGGWYEQYF. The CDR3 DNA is TGCGCCAGCAGCCAAGACCTAGCGGGGGGTTGGTACGAGCAGTACTTC.

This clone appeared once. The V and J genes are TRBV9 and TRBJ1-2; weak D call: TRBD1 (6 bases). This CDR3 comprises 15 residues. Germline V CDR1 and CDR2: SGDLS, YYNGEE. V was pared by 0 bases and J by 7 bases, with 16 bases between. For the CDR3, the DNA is TGTGCCAGCAGCGTAGACCCTATTCTAGGGGGTGGCTACACCTTC. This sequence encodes CASSVDPILGGGYTF.

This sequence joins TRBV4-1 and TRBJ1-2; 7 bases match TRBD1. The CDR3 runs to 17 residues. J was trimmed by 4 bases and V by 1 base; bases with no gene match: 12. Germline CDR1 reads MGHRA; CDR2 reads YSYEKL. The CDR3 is CASSQAPTGTAIYGYTF. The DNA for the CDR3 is TGCGCCAGCAGCCAAGCCCCAACCGGGACAGCAATCTATGGCTACACCTTC.

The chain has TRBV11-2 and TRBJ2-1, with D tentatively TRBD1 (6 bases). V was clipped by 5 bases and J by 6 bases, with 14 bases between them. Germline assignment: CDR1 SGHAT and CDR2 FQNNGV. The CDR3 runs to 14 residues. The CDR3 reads CASSATTGPNEQFF. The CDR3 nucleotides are TGTGCCAGCAGCGCGACGACAGGACCCAATGAGCAGTTCTTC.

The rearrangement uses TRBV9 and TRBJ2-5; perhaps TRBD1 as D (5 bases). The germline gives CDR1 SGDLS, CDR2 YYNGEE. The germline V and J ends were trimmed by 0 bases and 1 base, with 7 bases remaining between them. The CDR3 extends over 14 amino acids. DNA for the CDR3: TGTGCCAGCAGCGTAGCGACAGTCCAAGAGACCCAGTACTTC. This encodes CASSVATVQETQYF.

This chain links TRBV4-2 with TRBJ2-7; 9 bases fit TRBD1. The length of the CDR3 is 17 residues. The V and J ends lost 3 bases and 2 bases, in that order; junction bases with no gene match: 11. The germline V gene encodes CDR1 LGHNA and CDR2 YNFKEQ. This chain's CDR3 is CASSQEVGTGTPYEQYF. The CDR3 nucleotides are TGTGCCAGCAGCCAGGAAGTCGGGACAGGGACACCCTACGAGCAGTACTTC.

CDR3 residues: CASSEARAGGNTIYF. For the CDR3, the DNA is TGTGCCAGCAGTGAAGCGAGGGCGGGAGGAAACACCATATATTTT. The rearrangement links TRBV6-1 to TRBJ1-3; D ambiguous. Germline-derived CDR1 and CDR2 are MNHNS and SASEGT. Trimming cost V 0 bases and J 4 bases, with 10 bases left between them. This CDR3 is built from 15 residues.

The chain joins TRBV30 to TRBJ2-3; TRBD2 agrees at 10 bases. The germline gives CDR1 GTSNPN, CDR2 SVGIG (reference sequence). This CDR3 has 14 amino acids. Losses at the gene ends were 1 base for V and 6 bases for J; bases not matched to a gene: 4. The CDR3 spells CAWSDGTSVDTQYF. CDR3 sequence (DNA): TGTGCCTGGAGTGACGGGACTAGCGTCGATACGCAGTATTTT. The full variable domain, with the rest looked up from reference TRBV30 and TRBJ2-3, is SQTIHQWPATLVQPVGSPLSLECTVEGTSNPNLYWYRQAAGRGLQLLFYSVGIGQISSEVPQNLSASRPQDRQFILSSKKLLLSDSGFYLCAWSDGTSVDTQYFGPGTRLTVL.

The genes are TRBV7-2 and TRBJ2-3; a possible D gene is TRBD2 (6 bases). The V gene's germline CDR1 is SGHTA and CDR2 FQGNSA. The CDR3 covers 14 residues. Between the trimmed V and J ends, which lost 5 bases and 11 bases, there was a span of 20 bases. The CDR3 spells CASSPTGGSGGQYF. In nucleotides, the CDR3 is TGTGCCAGCAGCCCCACCGGTGGTAGCGGAGGGCAGTATTTT.

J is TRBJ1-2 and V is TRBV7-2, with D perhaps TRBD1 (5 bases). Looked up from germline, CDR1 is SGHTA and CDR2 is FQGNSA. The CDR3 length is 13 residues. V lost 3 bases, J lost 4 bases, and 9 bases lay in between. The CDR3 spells CASSFGGTYGYTF. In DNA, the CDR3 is TGTGCCAGCAGCTTTGGGGGGACCTATGGCTACACCTTC.

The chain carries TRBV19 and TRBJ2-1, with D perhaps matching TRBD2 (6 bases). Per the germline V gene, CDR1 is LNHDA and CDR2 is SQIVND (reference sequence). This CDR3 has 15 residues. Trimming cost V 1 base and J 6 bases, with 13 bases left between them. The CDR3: CASSIAPGGANEQFF. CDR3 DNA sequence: TGTGCCAGTAGTATAGCACCTGGAGGGGCCAATGAGCAGTTCTTC.

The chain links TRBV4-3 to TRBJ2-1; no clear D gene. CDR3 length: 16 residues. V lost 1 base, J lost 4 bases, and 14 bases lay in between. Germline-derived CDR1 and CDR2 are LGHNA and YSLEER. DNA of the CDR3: TGCGCCAGCAGCCAAGGGCGAAGCGATCCGTACAATGAGCAGTTCTTC. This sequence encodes CASSQGRSDPYNEQFF.

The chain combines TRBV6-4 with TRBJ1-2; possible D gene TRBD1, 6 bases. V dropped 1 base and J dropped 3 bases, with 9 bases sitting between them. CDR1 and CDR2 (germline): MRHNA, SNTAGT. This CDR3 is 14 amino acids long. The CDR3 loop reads CASSDYPGDYGYTF. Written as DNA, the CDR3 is TGTGCCAGCAGTGACTATCCAGGGGACTATGGCTACACCTTC.